Listed below are T cell receptor beta chains from one sample, sequenced in a study of cytomegalovirus exposure and HLA in healthy donors. The protocol was immunoSEQ multiplex PCR, while the TCRdb copy is restricted to in-frame clones and leaves out a portion. The table shows 200,000 to 300,000 clones, with about 80% occurring only once. The sequencing input was PBMCs. These receptors all come from a woman aged 60-75 years in good health and CMV-seropositive. Both conserved end residues are part of each CDR3. A D gene is named only where the DNA matches it firmly. Some rows mark clone size as missing; the rest say once, few, many or name a class of expanded clone.

clone_size	v_call	d_call	cdr3_length	j_call	cdr3_aa	cdr3_nt
.	TRBV5-1	.	15	TRBJ1-1	CASSLGPQGRTEAFF	TGCGCCAGCAGCTTGGGACCTCAGGGTAGAACTGAAGCTTTCTTT
.	TRBV2	.	12	TRBJ1-1	CASTPAGTEAFF	TGTGCCAGCACCCCTGCAGGGACTGAAGCTTTCTTT
.	TRBV7-2	.	13	TRBJ1-2	CASSLQEQNGYTF	TGTGCCAGCAGCTTACAAGAGCAAAATGGCTACACCTTC
.	TRBV7-9	.	13	TRBJ2-1	CASSLNLGNEQFF	TGTGCCAGCAGCTTAAACCTCGGCAATGAGCAGTTCTTC
.	TRBV11-2	TRBD2	15	TRBJ2-5	CASSWRGEGRETQYF	TGTGCCAGCAGCTGGAGAGGGGAGGGAAGAGAGACCCAGTACTTC
.	TRBV9	TRBD2	15	TRBJ2-1	CASSQRESSYNGQFF	TGTGCCAGCAGCCAGCGGGAAAGCTCCTACAATGGGCAGTTCTTC
.	TRBV20-1	.	11	TRBJ2-5	CSARRGETQYF	TGCAGTGCTAGAAGGGGGGAGACCCAGTACTTC
.	TRBV4-1	TRBD1	18	TRBJ2-7	CASSQGGGPGQGTYEQYF	TGCGCCAGCAGCCAAGGGGGGGGGCCGGGACAGGGCACCTACGAGCAGTACTTC
few	TRBV6-5	.	14	TRBJ1-1	CASSYVGSGTEAFF	TGTGCCAGCAGTTACGTGGGGAGTGGCACTGAAGCTTTCTTT
.	TRBV6-1	TRBD2	14	TRBJ2-7	CASSEQREGYEQYF	TGTGCCAGCAGTGAACAGCGGGAGGGGTACGAGCAGTACTTC
few	TRBV5-4	.	16	TRBJ2-1	CASSPRRAPPDNEQFF	TGTGCCAGCAGCCCGCGGAGGGCCCCCCCCGACAATGAGCAGTTCTTC
once	TRBV19	TRBD2	16	TRBJ2-2	CASSTGLAGYTGELFF	TGTGCCAGTAGTACGGGACTAGCGGGATATACCGGGGAGCTGTTTTTT
.	TRBV7-3	TRBD1	13	TRBJ2-1	CASSTTGVDEQFF	TGTGCCAGCAGCACGACAGGGGTGGATGAGCAGTTCTTC
.	TRBV9	.	14	TRBJ1-4	CASSPGATNEKLFF	TGTGCCAGCAGTCCCGGAGCAACTAATGAAAAACTGTTTTTT